This T cell receptor beta chain was retrieved from a study of technical replicates of blood from a handful of donors. Germline assignment: CDR1 SGHNT and CDR2 YYREEE (reference sequence). V lost 3 bases to trimming and J lost 7 bases; unmatched junction nucleotides: 1. The CDR3 spans 13 residues. Sequencing was performed with immunoSEQ multiplex PCR; in TCRdb, only in-frame clones are kept and a portion is missing. Here the sample spans about 56,000 clones, about 94% being singletons. Sequences were obtained from PBMCs. This rearrangement joins TRBV5-4 to TRBJ1-2; TRBD1 agrees at 12 bases. The source of this sequence is a human donor in good health. Some clones in this sample may be carry-over from other donors' samples. The CDR3 region is CASSSGQGAGYTF. The CDR3 nucleotides are TGTGCCAGCAGCTCGGGACAGGGGGCTGGCTACACCTTC.